Presented here are 5 T cell receptor beta chains from one specimen sequenced in a study of cytomegalovirus exposure and HLA in healthy donors. Both 60 Vbeta primers and 13 Jbeta primers went into the PCR. This table comes from immunoSEQ multiplex PCR, and its TCRdb copy is limited to in-frame clones, with some not included. Its listing shows 220,000 or so clones. The sample taken for sequencing was PBMCs. The receptors originated from a girl aged 2-10 years in good health and CMV-seropositive.

The chain links TRBV29-1 to TRBJ2-1, with TRBD1 identical over 9 bases. The CDR3 contains 14 residues. CDR1 and CDR2 (germline): SQVTM, ANQGSEA. With 4 bases clipped from V and 8 bases from J, the junction kept 9 bases outside the gene matches. The CDR3 nucleotides are TGCAGCGTTGCCCGGGACAGGGCTTTTTATGAGCAGTTCTTC. It encodes CSVARDRAFYEQFF.

The rearrangement uses TRBV5-4 and TRBJ2-1; TRBD2 agrees at 10 bases. Germline V gene lookup returns CDR1 SGHNT and CDR2 YYREEE (reference sequence). Losses at the gene ends were 4 bases for V and 9 bases for J; bases not matched to a gene: 4. This CDR3 comprises 13 residues. CDR3 bases: TGTGCCAGCAGCCCTGGGACTAGCGCTGAGCAGTTCTTC. Translation: CASSPGTSAEQFF. Full variable domain (outside the CDR3, taken from reference TRBV5-4 and TRBJ2-1): ETGVTQSPTHLIKTRGQQVTLRCSSQSGHNTVSWYQQALGQGPQFIFQYYREEENGRGNFPPRFSGLQFPNYSSELNVNALELDDSALYLCASSPGTSAEQFFGPGTRLTVL.

This chain joins TRBV5-1 and TRBJ1-2, with 11 bases identical to TRBD1. After removal of 4 bases from V and 4 bases from J, the junction contained 0 bases not matched to a gene. Germline V gene sequence: CDR1 SGHRS, CDR2 YFSETQ. The CDR3 length is 13 residues. The CDR3 coding sequence is TGCGCCAGCAGCGGGACAGGGGGCTATGGCTACACCTTC. Protein product: CASSGTGGYGYTF. Looking up the rest from reference TRBV5-1 and TRBJ1-2 gives the full variable domain: KAGVTQTPRYLIKTRGQQVTLSCSPISGHRSVSWYQQTPGQGLQFLFEYFSETQRNKGNFPGRFSGRQFSNSRSEMNVSTLELGDSALYLCASSGTGGYGYTFGSGTRLTVV.

The rearrangement links TRBV6-1 to TRBJ2-7; D is unresolved. The CDR3 has 18 residues. With 3 bases removed from V and 1 base from J, the gap between germline ends came to 22 bases. CDR1 and CDR2 from the germline V gene are MNHNS and SASEGT. The CDR3 loop is CASSDDPEGAQWSYEQYF. CDR3 nucleotides: TGTGCCAGCAGTGACGATCCGGAAGGAGCCCAATGGTCCTACGAGCAGTACTTC.

The chain has TRBV2 and TRBJ2-3, with 11 bases fitting TRBD2. CDR1 is SNHLY and CDR2 is FYNNEI in the germline V gene. The CDR3 has 15 amino acids. J was trimmed by 2 bases and V by 6 bases; bases with no gene match: 4. The CDR3 loop reads CASSVAGGPTDTQYF. The CDR3 region has the DNA TGTGCCAGCAGCGTAGCGGGAGGGCCCACAGATACGCAGTATTTT.